This section outlines one T cell receptor beta chain sequence together with its context. The target antigen is unknown. This specimen comes from a study of T cell responses to AZD1222 COVID-19 vaccine. General observations from the study: Reportedly, nearly half of unique spike TCRs recognized epitopes outside B.1.351/B.1.1.7 mutations.

This table comes from immunoSEQ multiplex PCR, and its TCRdb copy is limited to in-frame clones, with some not included. This sample has about 110,000 clones; over 80% occur once, and the top ten carry approximately 7.6%. CDR3 length: 16 amino acids. Trimming left V 0 bases short and J 8 bases short, with 17 bases between. The germline gives CDR1 KGHSH, CDR2 LQKENI. The V gene is TRBV18, the J gene TRBJ2-1; D might be TRBD2 (7 bases). The material was peripheral blood, obtained on day 0 of AZD1222 vaccination. The TCR was taken from an adult in good health. The DNA of the CDR3 is TGTGCCAGCTCACCACCATTAGGAGGGGGGGTCGATGAGCAGTTCTTC. Protein product: CASSPPLGGGVDEQFF.